One sample yielded the 26 T cell receptor beta chains listed below, sequenced in a study of cytomegalovirus exposure and HLA in healthy donors. The PCR contained 60 Vbeta and 13 Jbeta primers. Profiling relied on immunoSEQ multiplex PCR, and the TCRdb table lists in-frame clones only, not all of them. The profile shows more than 80,000 clones, 78% of them singletons. The sequencing sample was made of PBMCs. The receptor set was obtained from a woman aged 40-49 years in good health and CMV-seropositive.

The chain joins TRBV30 to TRBJ2-1; 7 nucleotides agree with TRBD2. The germline V gene has CDR1 GTSNPN and CDR2 SVGIG (reference sequence). The V gene end was trimmed by 2 bases and the J gene end by 0 bases; junction bases not matched to a gene: 10. This CDR3 spans 17 amino acids. The DNA for the CDR3 is TGTGCCTGGAGTAGGGAGGCTAGCGGCACCTCCTACAATGAGCAGTTCTTC. Translating it yields CAWSREASGTSYNEQFF.

This sequence joins TRBV5-4 and TRBJ1-1; D is ambiguous. Per germline, CDR1 SGHNT and CDR2 YYREEE (reference sequence). V was shortened by 1 base and J by 0 bases, with 13 bases between the two germline ends. There are 16 residues in the CDR3. The CDR3 coding sequence is TGTGCCAGCAGCTTGCCGGGTAGAGATATGAACACTGAAGCTTTCTTT. Protein: CASSLPGRDMNTEAFF. The variable domain in full, completed from reference TRBV5-4 and TRBJ1-1, reads ETGVTQSPTHLIKTRGQQVTLRCSSQSGHNTVSWYQQALGQGPQFIFQYYREEENGRGNFPPRFSGLQFPNYSSELNVNALELDDSALYLCASSLPGRDMNTEAFFGQGTRLTVV.

This clone has a handful of counts. V usage is TRBV15 and J usage is TRBJ1-3; 8 nucleotides agree with TRBD1. V shed 4 bases, J shed 1 base, and the junction held 3 bases outside the gene matches. The V gene's germline CDR1 is LNHNV and CDR2 YYDKDF (reference sequence). The CDR3 runs 15 residues. The DNA of the CDR3 is TGTGCCACCAGCAAAGGACAGGGTTCTGGAAACACCATATATTTT. Amino acid sequence: CATSKGQGSGNTIYF.

The J gene is TRBJ2-1, the V gene TRBV4-1; TRBD2 aligns across 8 bases. The CDR3 runs to 17 residues. Germline CDR1 is MGHRA and CDR2 is YSYEKL. Losses at the gene ends were 3 bases for V and 5 bases for J; bases not matched to a gene: 12. CDR3 loop: CASSQNVAGTTNNEQFF. As DNA, the CDR3 is TGCGCCAGCAGCCAGAATGTAGCGGGAACTACTAACAATGAGCAGTTCTTC.

J is TRBJ2-1 and V is TRBV13, with D possibly matching TRBD2 (5 bases). CDR1 PRHDT and CDR2 FYEKMQ come from the germline V gene (reference sequence). Trimming removed 4 bases at V and 9 bases at J, with 13 bases between. The CDR3 has 13 amino acids. The CDR3 sequence: CASSSGGVGEQFF. The CDR3 nucleotides are TGTGCCAGCAGCTCAGGAGGAGTCGGTGAGCAGTTCTTC.

In its sample, this clone was seen once. The V and J genes are TRBV6-5 and TRBJ1-5; D gene ambiguous. The CDR3 contains 15 residues. Germline V gene sequence: CDR1 MNHEY, CDR2 SVGAGI. Trimming took 0 bases from V and 7 from J, leaving 13 bases between them. The CDR3 sequence is CASSYSADRVQPQHF. For the CDR3, the DNA is TGTGCCAGCAGTTACTCAGCGGATAGAGTACAGCCCCAGCATTTT.

The CDR3 DNA reads TGTGCCAGCAGAGGCGGGATCGACACAGATACGCAGTATTTT. It encodes CASRGGIDTDTQYF. J is TRBJ2-3 and V is TRBV7-6; possible D gene TRBD2, 6 bases. V lost 6 bases and J lost 2, with 12 bases in between. Germline lookup yields CDR1 SGHVS and CDR2 FNYEAQ. The CDR3 covers 14 residues.

This clone was detected only a few times. J is TRBJ2-7 and V is TRBV25-1; 9 bases line up with TRBD2. V lost 2 bases and J lost 5; bases outside the gene matches: 7. Germline V gene data show CDR1 as MGHDK and CDR2 as SYGVNS. The CDR3 has 15 residues. In DNA form, the CDR3 reads TGTGCCAGCAGTGAACCCGGGACTAGCAATAACGAGCAGTACTTC. Translating it yields CASSEPGTSNNEQYF.

The chain employs TRBV27 and TRBJ2-1; D might be TRBD2 (6 bases). V was trimmed by 8 bases and J by 7 bases, leaving 15 bases between them. Per the germline V gene, CDR1 is MNHEY and CDR2 is SMNVEV (reference sequence). There are 13 residues in the CDR3. CDR3 nucleotide sequence: TGTGCCAGCGCCGCGGGAAACGGGAATGAGCAGTTCTTC. Amino acid sequence: CASAAGNGNEQFF.

This chain uses TRBV28 with TRBJ1-2; no reliable D call. Trimming removed 4 bases at V and 5 bases at J, with 29 bases between. This CDR3 contains 19 residues. The germline CDR1 and CDR2 sequences are MDHEN and SYDVKM. Here the CDR3 reads CASSSALLQPPTRAYGYTF. As DNA, the CDR3 is TGTGCCAGCAGTTCCGCTCTCCTCCAGCCCCCAACGCGGGCATATGGCTACACCTTC.

The chain has TRBV2 and TRBJ1-5; D unresolved. V shed 2 bases and J shed 0 bases, with 5 bases lying between them. Germline V gene data show CDR1 as SNHLY and CDR2 as FYNNEI. There are 14 residues in the CDR3. The CDR3 region is CASSETDSNQPQHF. The CDR3 DNA reads as TGTGCCAGCAGTGAAACAGATAGCAATCAGCCCCAGCATTTT.

This clone occurred a few times. The chain employs TRBV28 and TRBJ1-2; possibly TRBD1 for D (6 bases). V lost 0 bases and J lost 8, with 13 bases in between. The CDR3 is made up of 14 amino acids. Germline V gives CDR1 MDHEN, CDR2 SYDVKM. CDR3 loop: CASSLWGTGLGYTF. The CDR3 DNA is TGTGCCAGCAGTTTATGGGGAACAGGGTTAGGCTACACCTTC.

The rearrangement joins TRBV30 to TRBJ2-2, with 8 bases matching TRBD2. CDR3 length equals 15 residues. Germline CDR1 GTSNPN, CDR2 SVGIG (reference sequence). J lost 4 bases, V lost 2 bases, and 6 bases had no gene match. The CDR3 protein is CAWSPGTSFTGELFF. The CDR3 bases are TGTGCCTGGAGTCCCGGGACTAGTTTCACCGGGGAGCTGTTTTTT. Full variable domain (rest looked up from reference TRBV30 and TRBJ2-2): SQTIHQWPATLVQPVGSPLSLECTVEGTSNPNLYWYRQAAGRGLQLLFYSVGIGQISSEVPQNLSASRPQDRQFILSSKKLLLSDSGFYLCAWSPGTSFTGELFFGEGSRLTVL.

The genes are TRBV7-2 and TRBJ2-3, with D tentatively TRBD1 (5 bases). The length of the CDR3 is 13 residues. CDR1 SGHTA and CDR2 FQGNSA come from the germline V gene. V was pared by 4 bases and J by 9 bases, with 14 bases between. DNA of the CDR3: TGTGCCAGCAGCTCCCACCTCAAGGGGACGCAGTATTTT. The encoded protein is CASSSHLKGTQYF.

This chain joins TRBV7-9 and TRBJ2-1; 12 nucleotides align to TRBD2. V lost 3 bases to trimming and J lost 5 bases; unmatched junction nucleotides: 5. In germline, CDR1 is SEHNR, CDR2 FQNEAQ (reference sequence). CDR3 length: 16 residues. CDR3 residues: CASSFLAGGINNEQFF. In nucleotides, the CDR3 is TGTGCCAGCAGCTTCCTAGCGGGAGGGATAAACAATGAGCAGTTCTTC.

This sequence joins TRBV27 and TRBJ2-2, with 9 nucleotides matching TRBD2. After removal of 6 bases from V and 4 bases from J, the junction contained 6 bases not matched to a gene. This CDR3 has 15 amino acids. Germline V lookup: CDR1 MNHEY, CDR2 SMNVEV (reference sequence). CDR3 bases: TGTGCCAGCAGGTTTGCGGGAGGGCTCACCGGGGAGCTGTTTTTT. Protein sequence: CASRFAGGLTGELFF.

The chain employs TRBV4-1 and TRBJ2-7; a weak D match, TRBD2 (6 bases). This CDR3 contains 14 residues. The germline CDR1 and CDR2 sequences are MGHRA and YSYEKL. Trimming took 2 bases from V and 3 from J, leaving 11 bases between them. The CDR3 sequence is CASSQRVGGYEQYF. The DNA for the CDR3 is TGCGCCAGCAGCCAAAGGGTGGGGGGCTACGAGCAGTACTTC.

A remark on this clone: Other nucleotide sequences in the sample specify the same CDR3. This sequence joins TRBV27 and TRBJ1-5; the match to TRBD1 covers 9 bases. CDR3 length equals 15 residues. Germline trimming cut 4 bases from V and 1 base from J; bases unmatched to any gene: 2. The V gene's germline CDR1 is MNHEY and CDR2 SMNVEV (reference sequence). The CDR3 DNA reads as TGTGCCAGCAGTTCGGGACAGGGAAGCAATCAGCCCCAGCATTTT. The encoded protein is CASSSGQGSNQPQHF.

About this clone itself: Other DNA sequences in this sample translate to the same CDR3. This sequence joins TRBV6-5 and TRBJ1-1; 7 bases are shared with TRBD1. V trimming: 6 bases; J trimming: 1 base; junction bases outside the gene matches: 2. The CDR3 runs to 13 residues. Germline assignment: CDR1 MNHEY and CDR2 SVGAGI. The CDR3 DNA follows: TGTGCCAGCAGGCGGACAGGGAACACTGAAGCTTTCTTT. Its protein is CASRRTGNTEAFF.

CDR3 loop: CASSPLQGALCGYTF. The CDR3 nucleotides are TGCGCCAGCAGCCCCTTACAGGGGGCGCTTTGTGGCTACACCTTC. The V and J genes are TRBV5-1 and TRBJ1-2, with 9 nucleotides matching TRBD1. The CDR3 contains 15 residues. J gave up 7 bases and V 4 bases, and 11 bases lay outside the gene matches. Germline loops: CDR1 SGHRS, CDR2 YFSETQ.

This clone has a handful of counts. The chain links TRBV27 to TRBJ2-5, with D possibly TRBD1 on 5 matching bases. The V end lost 2 bases, the J end lost 4 bases, and 17 bases lay between the germline ends. CDR1 MNHEY and CDR2 SMNVEV come from the germline V gene (reference sequence). The CDR3 contains 16 residues. The CDR3 loop reads CASSLVRESFGETQYF. CDR3 bases: TGTGCCAGCAGTTTAGTCAGGGAATCTTTTGGAGAGACCCAGTACTTC.

The V gene is TRBV15, the J gene TRBJ2-5, with 8 bases lining up with TRBD1. The CDR3 loop spans 13 amino acids. The junction had 6 bases not matched to a gene; V was cut back by 8 bases and J by 4 bases. The V gene's germline CDR1 is LNHNV and CDR2 YYDKDF (reference sequence). The CDR3 DNA is TGTGCCACCCTCAGGGGGCATGGAGAGACCCAGTACTTC. It is translated as CATLRGHGETQYF.

This clone was seen just once. The rearrangement links TRBV5-1 to TRBJ2-7; 9 nucleotides agree with TRBD2. This CDR3 is 15 amino acids long. The ends lost 4 bases at V and 7 bases at J; junction bases unmatched: 12. CDR1 is SGHRS and CDR2 is YFSETQ in the germline V gene. CDR3 sequence: CASSPGVAGVEEQYF. CDR3 sequence (DNA): TGCGCCAGCAGCCCCGGGGTAGCGGGAGTAGAGGAGCAGTACTTC.

The chain is built from TRBV5-4 and TRBJ2-3; D remains unclear. V lost 4 bases and J lost 0, with 18 bases in between. The germline CDR1 and CDR2 sequences are SGHNT and YYREEE (reference sequence). This CDR3 has 17 residues. Written as DNA, the CDR3 is TGTGCCAGCAGCCCCTCTCCGGCGGCGTCTAGCACAGATACGCAGTATTTT. Translating gives CASSPSPAASSTDTQYF. The entire variable domain, with the rest obtained from reference TRBV5-4 and TRBJ2-3, is as follows: ETGVTQSPTHLIKTRGQQVTLRCSSQSGHNTVSWYQQALGQGPQFIFQYYREEENGRGNFPPRFSGLQFPNYSSELNVNALELDDSALYLCASSPSPAASSTDTQYFGPGTRLTVL.

This clone was counted only a few times. The V gene is TRBV2, the J gene TRBJ2-7; TRBD1 agrees at 7 bases. From germline, CDR1 is SNHLY and CDR2 FYNNEI. There are 13 residues in the CDR3. After removal of 4 bases from V and 3 bases from J, the junction contained 3 bases not matched to a gene. CDR3 DNA: TGTGCCAGCAGTGGACAGGGAAACTACGAGCAGTACTTC. It translates to CASSGQGNYEQYF.

Concerning this clone itself: Within the sample, other DNA sequences also encode this same CDR3. The chain couples TRBV6-4 to TRBJ2-3, with a possible D match to TRBD2 (6 bases). Germline CDR1 MRHNA, CDR2 SNTAGT. This CDR3 spans 15 amino acids. The germline V and J ends were trimmed by 0 bases and 0 bases, with 7 bases remaining between them. The CDR3 DNA reads TGTGCCAGCAGTGACTCGGCGGGGAGCACAGATACGCAGTATTTT. Translating gives CASSDSAGSTDTQYF.